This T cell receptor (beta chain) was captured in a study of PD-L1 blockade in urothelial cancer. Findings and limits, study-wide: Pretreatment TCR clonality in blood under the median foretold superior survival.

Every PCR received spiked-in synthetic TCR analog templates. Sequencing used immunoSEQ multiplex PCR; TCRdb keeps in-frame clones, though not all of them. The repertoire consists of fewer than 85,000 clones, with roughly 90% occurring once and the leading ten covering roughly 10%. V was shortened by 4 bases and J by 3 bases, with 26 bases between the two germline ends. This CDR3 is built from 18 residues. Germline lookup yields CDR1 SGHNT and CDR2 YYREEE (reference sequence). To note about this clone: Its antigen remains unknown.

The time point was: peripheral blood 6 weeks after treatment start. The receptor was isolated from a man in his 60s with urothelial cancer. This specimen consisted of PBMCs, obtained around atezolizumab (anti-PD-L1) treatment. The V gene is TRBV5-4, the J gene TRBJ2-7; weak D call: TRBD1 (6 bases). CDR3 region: CASSTYGFWAKQGYEQYF. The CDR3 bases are TGTGCCAGCAGCACCTATGGATTTTGGGCGAAACAGGGCTACGAGCAGTACTTC.